This TCR beta chain was documented in a study of a mutant IDH1 vaccine in newly diagnosed glioma. Study summary: Antecedent treatment encompassed radiotherapy, temozolomide, or their combination; the majority received both.

CDR3 length equals 16 residues. Germline trimming cut 4 bases from V and 0 bases from J; bases unmatched to any gene: 5. The germline CDR1 and CDR2 sequences are SEHNR and FQNEAQ (reference sequence). Assay: immunoSEQ multiplex PCR; the TCRdb copy retains only in-frame clones and omits some. This table holds roughly 120,000 clones, around 77% found once. Comment on this clone: The target antigen is unknown.

As for time point: week 11, during vaccination. Vaccinated patients received 300 ug of mutant IDH1 20-mer peptide per dose, with topical imiquimod. The chain joins TRBV7-9 to TRBJ2-7, with TRBD2 identical over 11 bases. This clonotype was sampled from a middle-aged man with glioma. The source was PBMCs, collected from a glioma patient whose treatment included an IDH1 peptide vaccine. The CDR3, as DNA: TGTGCCAGCAGCTCGCCCGGGACTAGCGGCTCCTACGAGCAGTACTTC. It yields the protein CASSSPGTSGSYEQYF.